These 28 T cell receptor beta chains came from one sample sequenced in a study of blood T cells in healthy people across ages. Primed by a sample-barcoded 5' primer and a J-beta primer mix, a second PCR proceeded for 7 to 11 cycles. TCRdb called the 5' RACE reads again in MiXCR, with one record for every CDR3 protein. The sample yields some 930,000 distinct CDR3 sequences, 25% to 35% seen once. This sample was also put to use in a study of T cells of mothers and their children.

The sequenced sample consisted of blood. These receptors were obtained from a middle-aged woman in good health.

This clonotype showed up just a few times. The V gene is TRBV20-1, the J gene TRBJ1-6; D not resolved. Per the germline V gene, CDR1 is DFQATT and CDR2 is SNEGSKA (reference sequence). The CDR3 length is 16 residues. V lost 0 bases and J lost 0, with 9 bases in between. CDR3 nucleotides: TGCAGTGCTAGAGATCCCCTGAGCTCCTATAATTCACCCCTCCACTTT. It encodes CSARDPLSSYNSPLHF.

The chain employs TRBV20-1 and TRBJ2-7, with 10 bases lining up with TRBD2. The CDR3 runs to 17 residues. Germline V gene lookup returns CDR1 DFQATT and CDR2 SNEGSKA (reference sequence). Trimming removed 0 bases from V and 4 bases from J; junction bases left unmatched: 12. CDR3 sequence: CSARDPQAGGPGYEQYF. CDR3 DNA sequence: TGCAGTGCTAGAGACCCTCAAGCGGGGGGGCCGGGGTACGAGCAGTACTTC.

This clonotype was seen a handful of times. The chain joins TRBV10-2 to TRBJ2-7; 9 bases fit TRBD2. The V gene end was trimmed by 0 bases and the J gene end by 1 base; junction bases not matched to a gene: 10. The CDR3 is 18 amino acids. Germline V lookup: CDR1 WSHSY, CDR2 SAAADI. The CDR3 is CASSESPGRLAESYEQYF. Written as DNA, the CDR3 is TGCGCCAGCAGTGAGTCTCCGGGGCGACTAGCGGAATCCTACGAGCAGTACTTC.

This clonotype has more than one count but fewer than ten. The rearrangement links TRBV6-4 to TRBJ2-7; 7 nucleotides agree with TRBD1. The germline gives CDR1 MRHNA, CDR2 SNTAGT. The CDR3 length is 17 residues. V was clipped by 3 bases and J by 0 bases; unmatched bases: 11. CDR3 DNA: TGTGCCAGCAGTGATCAATACAGGGGTAAGAGCTCCTACGAGCAGTACTTC. As protein: CASSDQYRGKSSYEQYF.

This clonotype was seen only a few times. This chain connects TRBV28 to TRBJ2-7, with TRBD2 matching 16 bases. Trimming cost V 5 bases and J 7 bases; bases outside gene matches: 5. This CDR3 is 15 amino acids long. CDR1 MDHEN and CDR2 SYDVKM come from the germline V gene. CDR3 in amino acids: CASSGTSGGAGEQYF. In nucleotides, the CDR3 is TGTGCCAGCAGTGGGACTAGCGGGGGGGCTGGGGAGCAGTACTTC.

The CDR3 is CASSQDQRGGKDEQFF. DNA of the CDR3: TGTGCCAGCAGCCAAGATCAGCGGGGGGGCAAAGATGAGCAGTTCTTC. The V and J genes are TRBV3-1 and TRBJ2-1, with TRBD2 matching 10 bases. The CDR3 is made up of 16 amino acids. V shed 0 bases and J 8 bases; nucleotides not matched to a gene: 7. Germline loops: CDR1 LGHDT, CDR2 YNNKEL (reference sequence).

This clonotype was counted ten times or more. Here the CDR3 DNA reads TGTGCCAGCACCACCGAGGGGTTCACCTACAATGAGCAGTTCTTC. Amino acids: CASTTEGFTYNEQFF. The rearrangement links TRBV5-6 to TRBJ2-1, with D perhaps TRBD1 or TRBD2 (5 bases each). The CDR3 consists of 15 residues. V was clipped by 6 bases and J by 2 bases, with 15 bases between them. Germline loops: CDR1 SGHDT, CDR2 YYEEEE.

The chain links TRBV4-1 to TRBJ1-2, with a weak D call TRBD1 (5 bases). Germline values: CDR1 MGHRA, CDR2 YSYEKL. The CDR3 loop spans 14 amino acids. V lost 0 bases to trimming and J lost 6 bases, with 11 bases between them. This chain's CDR3 is CASSQDSRGDGYTF. In DNA, the CDR3 is TGCGCCAGCAGCCAAGATTCAAGGGGCGATGGCTACACCTTC.

A remark on this clonotype: Since a much larger clone is just one base distant, this may be a read error. This is likely a read error, given that the CDR3 carries no conserved phenylalanine or tryptophan at its end. J is TRBJ2-5 and V is TRBV28; D is unresolved. There are 15 residues in the CDR3. Germline CDR1 MDHEN, CDR2 SYDVKM. V was pared by 2 bases and J by 5 bases, with 15 bases between. The CDR3 loop reads CASSLVAGAEETQYL. The CDR3 DNA reads TGTGCCAGCAGTTTAGTGGCAGGAGCTGAGGAGACCCAGTACTTA.

The CDR3 is CASSRGGDRIYNEQFF. In DNA form, the CDR3 reads TGTGCCAGCAGCCGTGGGGGGGACAGGATCTACAATGAGCAGTTCTTC. V usage is TRBV3-1 and J usage is TRBJ2-1, with D possibly being TRBD1 (8 bases). Trimming stripped 4 bases from V and 3 bases from J, with 16 bases between. The CDR3 extends over 16 amino acids. Germline V lookup: CDR1 LGHDT, CDR2 YNNKEL (reference sequence).

V usage is TRBV21-1 and J usage is TRBJ1-1. TRBV21-1 is designated a pseudogene. This CDR3 has 17 amino acids. In nucleotides, the CDR3 is TGTGCCAGCAGCAAAGAAAGGAAAAAGGATCTTTACACTGAAGCTTTCTTT. Encoded protein: CASSKERKKDLYTEAFF.

This clonotype was recorded a few times. A much larger clone lies one base from this, so it may be a read error. J is TRBJ2-5 and V is TRBV29-1; D gene unclear. V lost 3 bases and J lost 5, with 16 bases in between. The CDR3 runs to 14 residues. Germline V gene lookup returns CDR1 SQVTM and CDR2 ANQGSEA. CDR3 sequence reads: CSVEAPETRETQYF. The CDR3 DNA reads as TGCAGCGTTGAGGCCCCAGAGACGAGGGAGACCCAGTACTTC.

This sequence joins TRBV28 and TRBJ2-5; tentatively, D is TRBD2 (6 bases). The assigned J gene may be wrong: the sequence end matches TRBJ2-7 better. CDR3 size: 15 residues. Germline lookup yields CDR1 MDHEN and CDR2 SYDVKM. CDR3 nucleotides: TGTGCCAGCAGCCCCCTGGGGCGGGATCCCTACGAGCAGTACTTC. Amino acid sequence: CASSPLGRDPYEQYF.

This clonotype has ten or more counts. This chain links TRBV6-2 or TRBV6-3 with TRBJ2-7; the D gene is possibly TRBD2 (5 bases). Germline assignment: CDR1 MNHEY and CDR2 SVGEGT. CDR3 length: 14 residues. V dropped 0 bases and J dropped 2 bases, with 8 bases sitting between them. This chain's CDR3 is CASSYSGSPYEQYF. CDR3 in DNA: TGTGCCAGCAGTTACTCGGGGAGCCCCTACGAGCAGTACTTC.

This clonotype has a handful of counts. This rearrangement joins TRBV27 to TRBJ1-2, with D tentatively TRBD1 (6 bases). This CDR3 comprises 14 residues. V lost 6 bases to trimming and J lost 1 base, with 12 bases between them. Germline CDR1 MNHEY, CDR2 SMNVEV (reference sequence). The CDR3 region is CASRETGFNYGYTF. DNA of the CDR3: TGTGCCAGCAGAGAGACAGGATTTAACTATGGCTACACCTTC.

The sample holds a few counts of this clonotype. The chain couples TRBV3-1 to TRBJ2-7; 7 positions match TRBD1. The ends lost 6 bases at V and 7 bases at J; junction bases unmatched: 9. The CDR3 runs to 13 residues. Germline V lookup: CDR1 LGHDT, CDR2 YNNKEL (reference sequence). Written as DNA, the CDR3 is TGTGCCAGCAGGTCCACAGGGACAGAAGAGCAGTACTTC. Encoded protein: CASRSTGTEEQYF.

Comments on this clonotype: A read error may explain this, as a much larger clone is one base away. This rearrangement joins TRBV4-2 to TRBJ2-5; possible D gene TRBD2, 5 bases. The CDR3 extends over 16 amino acids. Per germline, CDR1 LGHNA and CDR2 YNFKEQ. CDR3 amino acids: CASSQDLSGIQETQDF. In nucleotides, the CDR3 is TGTGCCAGCAGCCAAGATCTTTCGGGGATACAAGAGACCCAGGACTTC.

This chain uses TRBV12-3 or TRBV12-4 with TRBJ2-2; 9 bases agree with TRBD1. The CDR3 length is 15 residues. J lost 3 bases, V lost 6 bases, and 5 bases had no gene match. The CDR3 loop reads CASSRDREDTGELFF. CDR3 DNA: TGTGCCAGCAGCCGGGACAGGGAAGACACCGGGGAGCTGTTTTTT.

This clonotype was picked up a small number of times. The rearrangement uses TRBV20-1 and TRBJ2-1, with 12 bases fitting TRBD2. The CDR3 has 15 residues. V shed 6 bases and J 9 bases; nucleotides not matched to a gene: 12. Germline V CDR1 and CDR2: DFQATT, SNEGSKA (reference sequence). This chain's CDR3 is CSAHARLAGVGEQFF. CDR3 coding DNA: TGCAGTGCCCACGCGAGACTAGCGGGGGTAGGTGAGCAGTTCTTC.

This clonotype came up a few times. Being one base from a much bigger clone, this may be a read error. The chain is built from TRBV10-3 and TRBJ2-7; 7 bases map to TRBD1. With V trimmed by 8 bases and J by 0 bases, 7 bases remained unmatched. CDR3 length: 14 residues. Germline-derived CDR1 and CDR2 are ENHRY and SYGVKD. The CDR3 DNA is TGTGCCATCGGACAGGCAGGGGCCTCCTACGAGCAGTACTTC. Protein product: CAIGQAGASYEQYF.

The chain combines TRBV10-3 with TRBJ1-5, with D possibly TRBD1 on 5 matching bases. CDR1 and CDR2 from the germline V gene are ENHRY and SYGVKD. V lost 4 bases, J lost 7 bases, and 17 bases lay in between. The CDR3 sequence is 15 residues long. Here the CDR3 reads CAISVTARAGQPQHF. The CDR3 bases are TGTGCCATCAGTGTTACGGCCAGGGCGGGGCAGCCCCAGCATTTT.

In the case of this clonotype: This may be a read error, as it is one base from a much larger clone. The CDR3 carries no conserved terminal phenylalanine or tryptophan, so it likely arises from a read error. This chain joins TRBV10-2 and TRBJ2-3; no clear D. CDR1 WSHSY and CDR2 SAAADI come from the germline V gene. The CDR3 extends over 14 amino acids. V lost 7 bases and J lost 2, with 13 bases in between. CDR3 protein: CASTPSASTDTQYL. The CDR3 DNA is TGCGCCAGCACCCCCTCGGCGTCCACAGATACGCAGTATTTG.

The V and J genes are TRBV12-3 or TRBV12-4 and TRBJ1-1, with TRBD1 matching over 8 bases. The junction had 16 bases not matched to a gene; V was cut back by 6 bases and J by 4 bases. The CDR3 spans 17 residues. The chain's CDR3 is CASSLLSDLRGPTEAFF. In nucleotides, the CDR3 is TGTGCCAGCAGCCTCCTATCGGACCTCAGGGGGCCCACTGAAGCTTTCTTT.

In this sample, this clonotype turned up a few times. The V call is TRBV5-1, the J call TRBJ1-4; TRBD1 is a possible D gene (5 bases). Germline V CDR1 and CDR2: SGHRS, YFSETQ. V was pared by 1 base and J by 2 bases, with 9 bases between. This CDR3 region has 15 residues. CDR3 sequence: CASSLSPGTNEKLFF. In DNA, the CDR3 is TGCGCCAGCAGCTTGTCCCCAGGGACTAATGAAAAACTGTTTTTT.

The chain links TRBV7-9 to TRBJ2-5; a possible D gene is TRBD1 (6 bases). There are 15 residues in the CDR3. Germline CDR1 and CDR2: SEHNR and FQNEAQ (reference sequence). Trimming removed 3 bases from V and 3 bases from J, with 14 bases in between. The CDR3 reads CASSFRDMLEETQYF. CDR3 in DNA: TGTGCCAGCAGCTTCAGGGACATGTTAGAAGAGACCCAGTACTTC.

V and J are TRBV20-1 and TRBJ2-3; the match to TRBD2 covers 8 bases. Germline CDR1 DFQATT, CDR2 SNEGSKA (reference sequence). J lost 5 bases, V lost 1 base, and 14 bases had no gene match. The CDR3 spans 17 residues. The CDR3 protein is CSARVGLGAGVVDTQYF. The CDR3 nucleotides read TGCAGTGCTAGAGTGGGGCTGGGAGCGGGAGTAGTAGATACGCAGTATTTT.

This clonotype was found many times. The gene calls are TRBV10-3 and TRBJ1-2; D unclear. Per germline, CDR1 ENHRY and CDR2 SYGVKD. Trimming cost V 0 bases and J 1 base, with 6 bases left between them. The CDR3 sequence is 14 residues long. DNA of the CDR3: TGTGCCATCAGTGAGTCACAGAATAACTATGGCTACACCTTC. Its translation is CAISESQNNYGYTF.

This clonotype has ten or more counts. The chain couples TRBV28 to TRBJ2-1, with D perhaps matching TRBD1 (5 bases). Trimming stripped 5 bases from V and 9 bases from J, with 11 bases between. Germline values: CDR1 MDHEN, CDR2 SYDVKM. The CDR3 consists of 12 residues. CDR3 amino acids: CASSLRAGEQFF. CDR3 sequence (DNA): TGTGCCAGCAGTCTCAGGGCTGGTGAGCAGTTCTTC.